Listed below are T cell receptor beta chains from one sample, sequenced in a study of OX40 agonist ivuxolimab in advanced cancers. This table comes from immunoSEQ multiplex PCR, and its TCRdb copy is limited to in-frame clones, with some not included. The sample holds fewer than 70,000 clones, more than 80% seen once. This sample comprised CD4+ or CD8+ T cells sorted from blood, obtained in a trial of the OX40 agonist ivuxolimab. Receptors originate from an adult with an advanced solid tumor such as melanoma, head and neck, liver or kidney cancer. Each CDR3 is given with its conserved first and last residue. The D gene is left open where the match is weak. Rows give clone size only sometimes, using once, few, many, or a class for an expanded clone.

CDR3: CASSSGRLNQPQHF
DNA: TGTGCCAGTAGTAGTGGCAGGCTCAATCAGCCCCAGCATTTT
D: .
J: TRBJ1-5
V: TRBV19
size: .

CDR3: CASSLTRGSTDTQYF
DNA: TGTGCCAGCAGCTTAACACGCGGGAGCACAGATACGCAGTATTTT
D: .
J: TRBJ2-3
V: TRBV7-3
size: .

CDR3: CASESRGRSYEQYF
DNA: TGTGCCAGCGAGAGCAGGGGGCGATCCTACGAGCAGTACTTC
D: TRBD1
J: TRBJ2-7
V: TRBV28
size: .

CDR3: CASSLGGSEQFF
DNA: TGTGCCAGCAGTTTAGGGGGGAGTGAGCAGTTCTTC
D: .
J: TRBJ2-1
V: TRBV28
size: once

CDR3: CASSIAGGADTQYF
DNA: TGTGCCAGTAGTATAGCGGGAGGGGCAGATACGCAGTATTTT
D: TRBD2
J: TRBJ2-3
V: TRBV19
size: .

CDR3: CASSYVKGGQPQHF
DNA: TGTGCCAGCAGTTACGTGAAGGGGGGTCAGCCCCAGCATTTT
D: .
J: TRBJ1-5
V: TRBV6-5
size: .

CDR3: CASNIAGGNEQFF
DNA: TGTGCCAGCAACATAGCGGGAGGGAATGAGCAGTTCTTC
D: TRBD2
J: TRBJ2-1
V: TRBV6-6
size: once

CDR3: CASSDVRGGEKLFF
DNA: TGTGCCAGCAGTGACGTCAGGGGAGGGGAAAAACTGTTTTTT
D: .
J: TRBJ1-4
V: TRBV6-6
size: .

CDR3: CASGATSLSRLYGYTF
DNA: TGTGCCAGCGGAGCGACCAGCCTTTCCAGACTATATGGCTACACCTTC
D: .
J: TRBJ1-2
V: TRBV14
size: .

CDR3: CASAERANVLTF
DNA: TGTGCCAGCGCCGAGAGGGCCAACGTCCTGACTTTC
D: .
J: TRBJ2-6
V: TRBV6-5
size: .

CDR3: CASSLELEQFF
DNA: TGCGCCAGCAGCTTGGAGCTTGAGCAGTTCTTC
D: .
J: TRBJ2-1
V: TRBV5-1
size: .

CDR3: CASGLLQETQYF
DNA: TGTGCCAGCGGACTGTTACAAGAGACCCAGTACTTC
D: .
J: TRBJ2-5
V: TRBV2
size: .

CDR3: CASRDRSYSGANVLTF
DNA: TGTGCCAGCAGGGACAGGAGCTACTCTGGGGCCAACGTCCTGACTTTC
D: TRBD1
J: TRBJ2-6
V: TRBV27
size: once

CDR3: CASSEQSDWRSSYNEQFF
DNA: TGTGCCAGCAGTGAGCAAAGTGACTGGAGGAGCTCCTACAATGAGCAGTTCTTC
D: .
J: TRBJ2-1
V: TRBV2
size: .

CDR3: CASTLQADRGETQYF
DNA: TGTGCCAGCACCCTTCAGGCCGACAGGGGGGAGACCCAGTACTTC
D: TRBD1
J: TRBJ2-5
V: TRBV7-2
size: .

CDR3: CASSEPGPLDEQFF
DNA: TGCGCCAGCAGTGAGCCGGGGCCCCTCGATGAGCAGTTCTTC
D: .
J: TRBJ2-1
V: TRBV10-2
size: .

CDR3: CASGRETAEQYF
DNA: TGTGCCTCCGGGAGAGAAACCGCCGAGCAGTACTTC
D: .
J: TRBJ2-7
V: TRBV28
size: .

CDR3: CASSLSRGYSNQPQHF
DNA: TGTGCCAGCAGCTTATCCCGGGGCTATAGCAATCAGCCCCAGCATTTT
D: .
J: TRBJ1-5
V: TRBV11-2
size: .

CDR3: CASSPGDRGQETQYF
DNA: TGCGCCAGCAGCCCGGGGGACAGGGGGCAAGAGACCCAGTACTTC
D: TRBD1
J: TRBJ2-5
V: TRBV5-1
size: .

CDR3: CASSKLKDGPCNTEAFF
DNA: TGTGCCAGCAGCAAACTGAAGGACGGGCCCTGTAACACTGAAGCTTTCTTT
D: .
J: TRBJ1-1
V: TRBV21-1
size: once

CDR3: CASSLDASGTGFF
DNA: TGTGCCAGCAGCTTGGACGCGAGCGGGACCGGGTTCTTC
D: TRBD2
J: TRBJ2-1
V: TRBV5-4
size: .

CDR3: CATLRDASSYNEQFF
DNA: TGTGCCACCCTACGGGACGCGAGCTCCTACAATGAGCAGTTCTTC
D: .
J: TRBJ2-1
V: TRBV28
size: .

CDR3: CAISESKDRESFF
DNA: TGTGCCATCAGTGAGTCGAAGGACAGGGAATCTTTCTTT
D: TRBD1
J: TRBJ1-1
V: TRBV10-3
size: few

CDR3: CASTSHNEQFF
DNA: TGTGCCAGCACCTCTCACAATGAGCAGTTCTTC
D: .
J: TRBJ2-1
V: TRBV13
size: .

CDR3: CASSLVGAYGYTF
DNA: TGTGCCAGCAGCTTAGTAGGAGCATATGGCTACACCTTC
D: .
J: TRBJ1-2
V: TRBV7-2
size: .

CDR3: CSASGYNEQFF
DNA: TGCAGTGCTAGCGGCTACAATGAGCAGTTCTTC
D: .
J: TRBJ2-1
V: TRBV20-1
size: .

CDR3: CASSPIGGQSYGYTF
DNA: TGTGCCAGCTCACCAATAGGGGGACAGAGCTATGGCTACACCTTC
D: TRBD1
J: TRBJ1-2
V: TRBV18
size: .

CDR3: CASSRGTSGSVF
DNA: TGTGCCAGCAGTCGCGGGACTAGCGGGAGCGTATTC
D: TRBD2
J: TRBJ2-7
V: TRBV7-9
size: .

CDR3: CASSQRGLAGNTIYF
DNA: TGTGCCAGCAGCCAGAGGGGGCTTGCTGGAAACACCATATATTTT
D: TRBD1
J: TRBJ1-3
V: TRBV5-6
size: .

CDR3: CASSPTGTGGSETQYF
DNA: TGTGCCAGCTCACCCACCGGGACAGGGGGCTCGGAGACCCAGTACTTC
D: TRBD1
J: TRBJ2-5
V: TRBV18
size: .

CDR3: CASSEYVEIYTF
DNA: TGTGCCAGCAGTGAATATGTGGAGATCTACACCTTC
D: .
J: TRBJ1-2
V: TRBV6-1
size: .

CDR3: CASSERGVVTF
DNA: TGTGCCAGCAGTGAACGGGGGGTGGTCACCTTC
D: .
J: TRBJ1-2
V: TRBV2
size: .

CDR3: CASSLGLAGGVDTQYF
DNA: TGTGCCAGCAGCTTAGGACTAGCGGGAGGTGTCGATACGCAGTATTTT
D: TRBD2
J: TRBJ2-3
V: TRBV7-3
size: .

CDR3: CASAATGKEGSPLHF
DNA: TGTGCCAGCGCCGCAACAGGGAAAGAAGGTTCACCCCTCCACTTT
D: .
J: TRBJ1-6
V: TRBV6-6
size: .

CDR3: CASSFGTSVREQYF
DNA: TGTGCCAGCAGTTTTGGGACTAGCGTAAGGGAGCAGTACTTC
D: TRBD2
J: TRBJ2-7
V: TRBV6-5
size: .

CDR3: CASSRDPAETQYF
DNA: TGCGCCAGCAGCAGGGACCCGGCGGAGACCCAGTACTTC
D: .
J: TRBJ2-5
V: TRBV5-1
size: .

CDR3: CASSLGQPQHF
DNA: TGTGCCAGCAGCTTAGGGCAGCCCCAGCATTTT
D: .
J: TRBJ1-5
V: TRBV7-2
size: few

CDR3: CASSLEAEWRYNEQFF
DNA: TGTGCCAGCAGCTTAGAGGCGGAGTGGCGCTACAATGAGCAGTTCTTC
D: .
J: TRBJ2-1
V: TRBV7-2
size: .

CDR3: CASSGNRGLNTEAFF
DNA: TGTGCCAGCAGTGGCAACAGGGGGTTGAACACTGAAGCTTTCTTT
D: TRBD1
J: TRBJ1-1
V: TRBV5-6
size: once

CDR3: CASSGRGTGGVEAFF
DNA: TGTGCCAGCAGTGGGAGAGGGACAGGGGGCGTAGAAGCTTTCTTT
D: TRBD1
J: TRBJ1-1
V: TRBV6-1
size: .

CDR3: CASSLAPGGPTGELFF
DNA: TGCGCCAGCAGCTTGGCCCCGGGAGGGCCCACCGGGGAGCTGTTTTTT
D: TRBD2
J: TRBJ2-2
V: TRBV5-1
size: .

CDR3: CASSRGPPGVQETQYF
DNA: TGTGCCAGCAGCAGGGGCCCGCCGGGAGTTCAAGAGACCCAGTACTTC
D: .
J: TRBJ2-5
V: TRBV7-2
size: .

CDR3: CASSFNPPPTYAGANVLTF
DNA: TGTGCCAGCAGTTTTAATCCCCCACCGACCTATGCTGGGGCCAACGTCCTGACTTTC
D: .
J: TRBJ2-6
V: TRBV27
size: few

CDR3: CASSQEYLNTEAFF
DNA: TGTGCCAGCAGCCAAGAATATTTGAACACTGAAGCTTTCTTT
D: .
J: TRBJ1-1
V: TRBV14
size: once

CDR3: CASSQELGLAGYEQYF
DNA: TGCGCCAGCAGCCAAGAATTGGGACTAGCGGGTTACGAGCAGTACTTC
D: TRBD2
J: TRBJ2-7
V: TRBV4-3
size: .